Listed below are T cell receptor beta chains from one sample, sequenced in a study of blood T cells in healthy people across ages. TCRdb called the 5' RACE reads again in MiXCR, with one record for every CDR3 protein. The sample shows over 1,300,000 distinct CDR3 sequences, 59% of them seen only once. What was sequenced was blood. The receptors here all came from a man between 18 and 29 years old in good health. CDR3s include the opening cysteine and the closing phenylalanine or tryptophan. The order of the fields is J gene, D gene, clone size, V gene, CDR3 length, CDR3 DNA, CDR3 protein. The D gene is left open where the match is weak. The size entry is marked missing in some rows and otherwise reads once, few, many or a size class.

j_call: TRBJ1-6
d_call: TRBD1
clone_size: .
v_call: TRBV7-2
cdr3_length: 13
cdr3_nt: TGTGCCAGCAGCACCACAGGGGTGTCACCCCTCCACTTT
cdr3_aa: CASSTTGVSPLHF

j_call: TRBJ1-2
d_call: TRBD1
clone_size: .
v_call: TRBV28
cdr3_length: 15
cdr3_nt: TGTGCCACCGCTCCTACGGGGGACAGCGGCTATGGCTACACCTTC
cdr3_aa: CATAPTGDSGYGYTF

j_call: TRBJ2-4
d_call: .
clone_size: .
v_call: TRBV5-1
cdr3_length: 16
cdr3_nt: TGCGCCAGCAGCTTCGGACAGTCTCTAGCCAAAAACATTCAGTACTTC
cdr3_aa: CASSFGQSLAKNIQYF

j_call: TRBJ2-3
d_call: TRBD2
clone_size: once
v_call: TRBV12-3/TRBV12-4
cdr3_length: 16
cdr3_nt: TGTGCCAGCAGTCCCGGGACTAGCGGAGGCCCAGATACGCAGTATTTT
cdr3_aa: CASSPGTSGGPDTQYF

j_call: TRBJ1-5
d_call: .
clone_size: .
v_call: TRBV6-1
cdr3_length: 16
cdr3_nt: TGTGCCAGCAGTGAACTAATTAGCGGAGGCAATCAGCCCCAGCATTTT
cdr3_aa: CASSELISGGNQPQHF

j_call: TRBJ2-1
d_call: TRBD2
clone_size: .
v_call: TRBV12-3/TRBV12-4
cdr3_length: 16
cdr3_nt: TGTGCCAGCAGCACCCTAGCGGGGGGGCTCCACAATGAGCAGTTATTC
cdr3_aa: CASSTLAGGLHNEQLF

j_call: TRBJ2-1
d_call: .
clone_size: many
v_call: TRBV10-2
cdr3_length: 16
cdr3_nt: TGCGCCAGCAGTGATCCGGCGGATTGGCTCTACAATGAGCAGTTCTTC
cdr3_aa: CASSDPADWLYNEQFF

j_call: TRBJ2-3
d_call: .
clone_size: few
v_call: TRBV5-1
cdr3_length: 15
cdr3_nt: TGCGCCAGCAGCTTGGAGACTACGAACACAGATACGCAGTATTTT
cdr3_aa: CASSLETTNTDTQYF

j_call: TRBJ2-1
d_call: TRBD2
clone_size: few
v_call: TRBV29-1
cdr3_length: 15
cdr3_nt: TGCAGCGTTGGTGGGACTAGCGGCTCCTACAATGAGCAGTTCTTC
cdr3_aa: CSVGGTSGSYNEQFF

j_call: TRBJ2-7
d_call: .
clone_size: .
v_call: TRBV11-3
cdr3_length: 15
cdr3_nt: TGTGCCAGCAGCCGTACAGGGAGCTCCTACAATGAGCAGTACTTC
cdr3_aa: CASSRTGSSYNEQYF

j_call: TRBJ2-7
d_call: .
clone_size: once
v_call: TRBV6-6
cdr3_length: 14
cdr3_nt: TGTGCCAGCAGGCGCCTAGCAGGGGCAATCGAGCAGTACTTC
cdr3_aa: CASRRLAGAIEQYF

j_call: TRBJ2-3
d_call: .
clone_size: .
v_call: TRBV27
cdr3_length: 13
cdr3_nt: TGTGCCAGCAGTCGGGCAATCACAGATACGCAGTATTTT
cdr3_aa: CASSRAITDTQYF

j_call: TRBJ1-2
d_call: .
clone_size: .
v_call: TRBV4-3
cdr3_length: 17
cdr3_nt: TGCGCCAGCAGCCAAGATCTCCCCGGACACGGACTCTATGGCTACACCTTC
cdr3_aa: CASSQDLPGHGLYGYTF

j_call: TRBJ2-1
d_call: .
clone_size: .
v_call: TRBV7-2
cdr3_length: 17
cdr3_nt: TGTGCCAGCAGCTATCGCTTGGGTGGAGTTTCCTACAATGAGCAGTTCTTC
cdr3_aa: CASSYRLGGVSYNEQFF

j_call: TRBJ1-6
d_call: .
clone_size: .
v_call: TRBV20-1
cdr3_length: 16
cdr3_nt: TGCAGTGCTAGGCAAACCGATGGGACATATAATTCACCCCTCCACTTT
cdr3_aa: CSARQTDGTYNSPLHF

j_call: TRBJ2-1
d_call: TRBD2
clone_size: .
v_call: TRBV4-3
cdr3_length: 14
cdr3_nt: TGCGCCAGCAGCCCCGTAGCGGGGAACAATGAGCAGTTCTTC
cdr3_aa: CASSPVAGNNEQFF

j_call: TRBJ1-1
d_call: .
clone_size: .
v_call: TRBV7-9
cdr3_length: 16
cdr3_nt: TGTGCCAGCAGCTCGGGGGGACTAGCTGCTCAGGGAGAAGCTTTCTTT
cdr3_aa: CASSSGGLAAQGEAFF

j_call: TRBJ2-7
d_call: .
clone_size: .
v_call: TRBV18
cdr3_length: 17
cdr3_nt: TGTGCCAGCTCACCACCGACCCAAGGGGCTTCCGGATACGAGCAGTACTTC
cdr3_aa: CASSPPTQGASGYEQYF

j_call: TRBJ2-3
d_call: .
clone_size: .
v_call: TRBV11-2
cdr3_length: 14
cdr3_nt: TGTGCCAGCAGCTTTGGCCGCAGCTCGGGTACGCAGTATTTT
cdr3_aa: CASSFGRSSGTQYF

j_call: TRBJ2-5
d_call: .
clone_size: .
v_call: TRBV12-3/TRBV12-4
cdr3_length: 14
cdr3_nt: TGTGCCAGCAGGGGTGGGACCGACCAAGAGACCCAGTACTTC
cdr3_aa: CASRGGTDQETQYF

j_call: TRBJ2-1
d_call: TRBD1
clone_size: .
v_call: TRBV20-1
cdr3_length: 14
cdr3_nt: TGCAGTGCACGTCCCAGGACAGGGAAAGAGACCCAGTTCTTC
cdr3_aa: CSARPRTGKETQFF

j_call: TRBJ2-3
d_call: .
clone_size: few
v_call: TRBV24-1
cdr3_length: 13
cdr3_nt: TGTGCCACCAGTGACCCCCTCACAGATACGCAGTATTTT
cdr3_aa: CATSDPLTDTQYF